The 14 T cell receptor beta chains below all came from one sample that was sequenced in a study of blood T cells in healthy people across ages. A second PCR of 7 to 11 cycles used a sample-barcoded 5' primer and a J-beta primer mix. TCRdb fed the 5' RACE reads into MiXCR, producing one record per CDR3 protein. The table includes approximately 790,000 distinct CDR3 sequences, approximately 67% detected once. Material for sequencing was blood. Receptor source: a man aged 30-40 years in good health.

A few counts support this clonotype. The CDR3 here is CASSQGIGRNEQFF. The CDR3 nucleotides are TGCGCCAGCAGCCAAGGTATAGGTCGGAATGAGCAGTTCTTC. The genes are TRBV4-3 and TRBJ2-1; D is unclear. This CDR3 is built from 14 residues. V dropped 1 base and J dropped 7 bases, with 11 bases sitting between them. Germline CDR1 LGHNA, CDR2 YSLEER.

About this clonotype: A much more abundant neighbour one base away suggests this may be a read error. V and J are TRBV28 and TRBJ2-7, with 8 bases fitting TRBD1. V was pared by 7 bases and J by 6 bases, with 11 bases of the junction left unmatched. The CDR3 runs 14 residues. Germline CDR1 and CDR2: MDHEN and SYDVKM. The CDR3: CASTPGGAGREQYF. CDR3 sequence (DNA): TGTGCCAGCACTCCAGGGGGCGCTGGACGCGAGCAGTACTTC.

This clonotype was counted between two and nine times. The junction departs from germline at one end; a sequencing error may be responsible. The chain has TRBV4-3 and TRBJ2-3; 9 nucleotides agree with TRBD2. The CDR3 length is 15 residues. CDR1 and CDR2 from the germline V gene are LGHNA and YSLEER. CDR3 nucleotides: TGTGCCAGCAGCCAATTAGCGGGGGCCACAGATACACAGTATTTT. Translating it yields CASSQLAGATDTQYF.

This rearrangement joins TRBV18 to TRBJ2-7, with D perhaps matching TRBD1 (6 bases). Per germline, CDR1 KGHSH and CDR2 LQKENI. This CDR3 contains 13 residues. Trimming cost V 3 bases and J 7 bases, with 13 bases left between them. CDR3 bases: TGTGCCAGCTCACCGTTCAGGGGATGGGAGCAGTACTTC. Protein product: CASSPFRGWEQYF.

The V gene is TRBV5-1, the J gene TRBJ2-3; TRBD2 agrees at 10 bases. From germline, CDR1 is SGHRS and CDR2 YFSETQ. There are 17 residues in the CDR3. J was trimmed by 0 bases and V by 4 bases; bases with no gene match: 8. This chain's CDR3 is CASSRGASGGSTDTQYF. The CDR3 DNA reads as TGCGCCAGCAGCCGGGGGGCTAGCGGGGGTAGCACAGATACGCAGTATTTT.

The DNA of the CDR3 is TGTGCCATCAGTGGACACCGGGACAGGGTAAACACCGGGGAGCTGTTTTTT. Its protein is CAISGHRDRVNTGELFF. This rearrangement joins TRBV10-3 to TRBJ2-2; 9 positions match TRBD1. Germline lookup yields CDR1 ENHRY and CDR2 SYGVKD. V lost 4 bases and J lost 2; bases outside the gene matches: 8. The CDR3 is 17 residues long.

The chain employs TRBV28 and TRBJ1-6; a weak D match, TRBD1 (6 bases). The CDR3 covers 14 residues. Germline-derived CDR1 and CDR2 are MDHEN and SYDVKM. Trimming shortened V by 7 bases and J by 7 bases, and 14 bases separated the two germline ends. CDR3 nucleotides: TGTGCCAGCACCTTCCAGGGGCGAAATTCACCCCTCCACTTT. It specifies CASTFQGRNSPLHF.

The J gene is TRBJ1-5, the V gene TRBV6-5; possibly TRBD1 for D (6 bases). Trimming took off 6 bases at V and 6 bases at J, with 12 bases between the two ends. The CDR3 contains 13 residues. CDR1 and CDR2 (germline): MNHEY, SVGAGI. In DNA form, the CDR3 reads TGTGCCAGCAGCACGGGACACAGTCAGCCCCAGCATTTT. It is translated as CASSTGHSQPQHF.

The chain couples TRBV6-5 to TRBJ2-2; D is unresolved. V lost 6 bases and J lost 2, with 7 bases in between. The CDR3 is 13 residues long. CDR1 and CDR2 (germline): MNHEY, SVGAGI. The CDR3 spells CASRQINTGELFF. The CDR3 bases are TGTGCCAGCAGGCAGATTAACACCGGGGAGCTGTTTTTT.

This clonotype was recorded only once. J is TRBJ1-3 and V is TRBV29-1, with TRBD1 as a possible D gene (6 bases). Germline assignment: CDR1 SQVTM and CDR2 ANQGSEA. Trimming removed 0 bases from V and 4 bases from J, with 7 bases in between. The CDR3 runs to 13 residues. The CDR3 DNA is TGCAGCGTTGAAGAGGGGGGCGGAAACACCATATATTTT. Translation gives CSVEEGGGNTIYF.

This clonotype was seen more than once but under ten times. The chain joins TRBV6-6 to TRBJ2-3; D is possibly TRBD2 (6 bases). Trimming removed 4 bases from V and 2 bases from J, with 19 bases in between. The length of the CDR3 is 17 residues. Germline-derived CDR1 and CDR2 are MNHNY and SVGAGI (reference sequence). CDR3 protein: CASSSVGLAPTTDTQYF. In DNA, the CDR3 is TGTGCCAGCAGTTCCGTTGGTCTAGCGCCTACCACAGATACGCAGTATTTT.

This clonotype has only a few counts. This rearrangement joins TRBV24-1 to TRBJ1-5; D gene unclear. The CDR3 is 14 residues long. Trimming shortened V by 2 bases and J by 7 bases, and 11 bases separated the two germline ends. Germline V gene sequence: CDR1 KGHDR, CDR2 SFDVKD. The CDR3 spells CATSDWGNAQPQHF. The DNA of the CDR3 is TGTGCCACCAGTGATTGGGGAAATGCCCAGCCCCAGCATTTT.

The chain uses TRBV7-3 and TRBJ2-5; tentative D call: TRBD2 (6 bases). V dropped 3 bases and J dropped 11 bases, with 22 bases sitting between them. The CDR3 loop spans 15 amino acids. Looked up from germline, CDR1 is SGHTA and CDR2 is FQGTGA. CDR3 residues: CASSLAGPPPNEQYF. The CDR3 region has the DNA TGTGCCAGCAGCTTGGCGGGGCCTCCTCCGAATGAGCAGTACTTC.

The rearrangement links TRBV5-1 to TRBJ1-1; no clear D. The CDR3 loop spans 15 amino acids. The ends were cut back, 0 bases at V and 1 base at J, with 10 bases in the middle. The germline gives CDR1 SGHRS, CDR2 YFSETQ. The CDR3 region has the DNA TGCGCCAGCAGCTTGGGGGTTTCCACGAACACTGAAGCTTTCTTT. Its protein product is CASSLGVSTNTEAFF. The full variable domain, its missing parts supplied by reference TRBV5-1 and TRBJ1-1, is KAGVTQTPRYLIKTRGQQVTLSCSPISGHRSVSWYQQTPGQGLQFLFEYFSETQRNKGNFPGRFSGRQFSNSRSEMNVSTLELGDSALYLCASSLGVSTNTEAFFGQGTRLTVV.